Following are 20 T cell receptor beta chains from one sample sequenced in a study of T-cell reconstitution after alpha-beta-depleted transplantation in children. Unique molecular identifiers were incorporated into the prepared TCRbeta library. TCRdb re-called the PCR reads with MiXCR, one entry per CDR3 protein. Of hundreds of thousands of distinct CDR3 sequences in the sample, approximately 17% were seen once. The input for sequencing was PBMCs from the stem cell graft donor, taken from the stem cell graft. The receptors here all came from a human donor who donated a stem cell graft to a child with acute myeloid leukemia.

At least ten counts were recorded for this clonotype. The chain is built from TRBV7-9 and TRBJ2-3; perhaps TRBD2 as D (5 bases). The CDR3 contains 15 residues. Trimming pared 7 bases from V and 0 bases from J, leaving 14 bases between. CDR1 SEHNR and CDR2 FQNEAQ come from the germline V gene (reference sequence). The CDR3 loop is CASIVGAPSTDTQYF. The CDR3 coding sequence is TGTGCCAGCATCGTGGGAGCGCCTAGCACAGATACGCAGTATTTT.

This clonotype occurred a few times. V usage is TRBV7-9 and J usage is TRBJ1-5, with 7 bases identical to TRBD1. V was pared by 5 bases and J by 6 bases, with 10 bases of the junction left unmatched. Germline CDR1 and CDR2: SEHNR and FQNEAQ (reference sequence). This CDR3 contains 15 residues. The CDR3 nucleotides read TGTGCCAGCAGCACTGACAGGGAATCAGGTCAGCCCCAGCATTTT. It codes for CASSTDRESGQPQHF.

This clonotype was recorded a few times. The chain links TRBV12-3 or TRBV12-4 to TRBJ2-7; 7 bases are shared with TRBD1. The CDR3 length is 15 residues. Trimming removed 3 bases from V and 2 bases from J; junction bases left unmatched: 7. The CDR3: CASSLLQGRAYEQYF. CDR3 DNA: TGTGCCAGCAGTTTGCTACAGGGGCGAGCCTACGAGCAGTACTTC.

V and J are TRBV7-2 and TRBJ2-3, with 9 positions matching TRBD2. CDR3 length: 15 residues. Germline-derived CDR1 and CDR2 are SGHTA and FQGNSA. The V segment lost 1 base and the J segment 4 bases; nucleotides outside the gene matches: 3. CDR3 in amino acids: CASSLGRGGSDTQYF. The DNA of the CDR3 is TGTGCCAGCAGCTTAGGGCGGGGGGGCTCAGATACGCAGTATTTT.

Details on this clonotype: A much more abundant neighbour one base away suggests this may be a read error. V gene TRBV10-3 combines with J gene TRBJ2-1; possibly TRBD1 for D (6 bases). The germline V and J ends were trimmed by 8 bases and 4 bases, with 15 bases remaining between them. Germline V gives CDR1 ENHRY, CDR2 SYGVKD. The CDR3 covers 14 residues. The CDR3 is CAIGRDMEYNEQFF. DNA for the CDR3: TGTGCCATCGGCCGGGACATGGAGTACAATGAGCAGTTCTTC.

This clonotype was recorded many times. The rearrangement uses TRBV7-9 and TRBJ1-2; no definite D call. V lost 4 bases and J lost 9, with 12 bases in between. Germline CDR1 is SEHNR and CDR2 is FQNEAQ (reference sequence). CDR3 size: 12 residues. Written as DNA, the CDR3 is TGTGCCAGCAGCTCTAATGTCCAGAGCTACACCTTC. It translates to CASSSNVQSYTF.

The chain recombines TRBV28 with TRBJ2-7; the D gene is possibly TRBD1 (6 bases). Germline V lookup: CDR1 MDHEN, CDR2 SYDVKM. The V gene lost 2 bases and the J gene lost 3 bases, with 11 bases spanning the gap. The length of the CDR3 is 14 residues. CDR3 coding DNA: TGTGCCAGCAGTTTAAGTAACAGGGTCTACGAGCAGTACGTC. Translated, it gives CASSLSNRVYEQYV.

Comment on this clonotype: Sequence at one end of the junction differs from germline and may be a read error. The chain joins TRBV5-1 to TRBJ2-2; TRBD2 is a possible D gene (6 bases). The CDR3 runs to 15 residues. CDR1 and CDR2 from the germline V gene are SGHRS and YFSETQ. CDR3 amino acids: CASSHGLQNTGDLFF. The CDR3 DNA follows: TGCGCCAGCAGCCATGGACTACAAAACACCGGGGACCTGTTTTTT.

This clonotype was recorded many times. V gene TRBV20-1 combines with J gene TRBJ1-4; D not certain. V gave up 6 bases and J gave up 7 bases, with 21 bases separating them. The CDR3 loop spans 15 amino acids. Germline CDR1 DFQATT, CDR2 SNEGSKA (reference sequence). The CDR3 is CSAPTLLATGEKLFF. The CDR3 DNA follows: TGCAGTGCCCCGACACTCCTTGCCACGGGTGAAAAACTGTTTTTT.

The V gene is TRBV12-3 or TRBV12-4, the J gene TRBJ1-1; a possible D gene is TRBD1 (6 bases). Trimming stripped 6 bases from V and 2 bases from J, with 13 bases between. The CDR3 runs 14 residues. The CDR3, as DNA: TGTGCCAGCAGACCGGGACACCTTAACACTGAAGCTTTCTTT. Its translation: CASRPGHLNTEAFF.

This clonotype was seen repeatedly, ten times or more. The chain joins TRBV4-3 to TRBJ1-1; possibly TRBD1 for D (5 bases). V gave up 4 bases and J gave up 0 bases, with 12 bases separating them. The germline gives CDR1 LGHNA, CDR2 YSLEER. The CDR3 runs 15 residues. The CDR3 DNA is TGCGCCAGCAGCCCGGAGACCAGGGTGAACACTGAAGCTTTCTTT. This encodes CASSPETRVNTEAFF.

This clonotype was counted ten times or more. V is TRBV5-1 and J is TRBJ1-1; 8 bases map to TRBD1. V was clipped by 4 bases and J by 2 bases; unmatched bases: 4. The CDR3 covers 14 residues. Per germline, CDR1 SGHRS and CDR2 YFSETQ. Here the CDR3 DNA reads TGCGCCAGCAGCGCTACAGGGGGAAACACTGAAGCTTTCTTT. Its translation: CASSATGGNTEAFF.

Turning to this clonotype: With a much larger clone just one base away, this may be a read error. The DNA for the CDR3 is TGCAGTGCTAGAGATGGTTCGGGGGTCGAGTCCTACAATGAGCCGTTCTTC. Its translation is CSARDGSGVESYNEPFF. This chain uses TRBV20-1 with TRBJ2-1, with a weak D call TRBD2 (6 bases). This CDR3 is built from 17 residues. Germline assignment: CDR1 DFQATT and CDR2 SNEGSKA (reference sequence).

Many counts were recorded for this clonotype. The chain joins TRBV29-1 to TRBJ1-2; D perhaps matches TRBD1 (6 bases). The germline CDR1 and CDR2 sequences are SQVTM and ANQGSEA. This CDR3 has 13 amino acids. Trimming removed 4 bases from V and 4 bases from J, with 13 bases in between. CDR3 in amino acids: CSVGGTPSYGYTF. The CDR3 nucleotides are TGCAGCGTTGGGGGGACACCCTCCTATGGCTACACCTTC.

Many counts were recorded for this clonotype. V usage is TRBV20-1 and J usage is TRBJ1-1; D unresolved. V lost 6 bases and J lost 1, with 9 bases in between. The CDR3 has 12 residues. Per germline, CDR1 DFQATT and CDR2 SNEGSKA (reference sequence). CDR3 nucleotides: TGCAGTGCCCCGCGGGGGAACACTGAAGCTTTCTTT. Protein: CSAPRGNTEAFF.

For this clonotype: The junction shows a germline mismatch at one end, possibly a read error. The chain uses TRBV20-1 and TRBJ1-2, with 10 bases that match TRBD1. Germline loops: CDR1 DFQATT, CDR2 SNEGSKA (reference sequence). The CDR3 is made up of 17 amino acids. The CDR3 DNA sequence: TGCAGTGCTAGACCTTGGGACAGGGGAGAAGACGGCTATGGCTACGCCTTC. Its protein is CSARPWDRGEDGYGYAF.

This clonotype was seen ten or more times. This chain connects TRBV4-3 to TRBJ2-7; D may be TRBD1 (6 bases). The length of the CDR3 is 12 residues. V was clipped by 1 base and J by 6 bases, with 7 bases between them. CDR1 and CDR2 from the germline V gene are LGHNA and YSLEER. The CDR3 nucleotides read TGCGCCAGCAGCCAAGGGGGGCGCGAGCAGTACTTC. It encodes CASSQGGREQYF.

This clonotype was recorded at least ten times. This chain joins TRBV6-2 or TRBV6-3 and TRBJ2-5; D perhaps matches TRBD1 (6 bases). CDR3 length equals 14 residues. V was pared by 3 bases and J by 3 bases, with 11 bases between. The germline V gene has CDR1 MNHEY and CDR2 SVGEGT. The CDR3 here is CASSYYAGEETQYF. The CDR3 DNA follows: TGTGCCAGCAGTTATTACGCAGGGGAAGAGACCCAGTACTTC.

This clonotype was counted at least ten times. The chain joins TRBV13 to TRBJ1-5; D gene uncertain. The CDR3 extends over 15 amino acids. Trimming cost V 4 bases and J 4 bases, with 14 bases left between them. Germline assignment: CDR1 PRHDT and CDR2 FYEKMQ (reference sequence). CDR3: CASSSGPRRNQPQHF. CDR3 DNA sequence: TGTGCCAGCAGCTCCGGGCCTAGGAGGAATCAGCCCCAGCATTTT.

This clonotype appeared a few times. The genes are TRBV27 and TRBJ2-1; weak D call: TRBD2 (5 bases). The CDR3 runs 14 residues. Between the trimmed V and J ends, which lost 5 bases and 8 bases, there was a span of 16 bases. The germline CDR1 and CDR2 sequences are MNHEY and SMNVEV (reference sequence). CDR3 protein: CASSNGMSIDEQFF. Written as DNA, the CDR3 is TGTGCCAGCAGTAACGGGATGTCTATCGATGAGCAGTTCTTC.